This TCR beta chain was identified in a study of blood T cells in healthy people across ages. Study conclusions and caveats: Older age went with lower TCR beta diversity per million T cells, in a roughly linear way. Changes in expanded clonotypes were possibly confounded, as the CMV status of donors was unknown.

Losses at the gene ends were 8 bases for V and 4 bases for J; bases not matched to a gene: 9. The CDR3 spans 14 residues. CDR1 is DFQATT, CDR2 SNEGSKA, per germline (reference sequence). Together with a sample-barcoded 5' primer, a J-beta primer mix was included in a second PCR lasting about 6 to 11 cycles. Each cDNA molecule was tagged by a template-switch adaptor that had 12 random nucleotides. In TCRdb, the 5' RACE reads were re-called with MiXCR into one record per CDR3 protein. This sample has about a million distinct CDR3 sequences; 30% to 40% occur once, and the top ten carry around 12%. Turning to this clonotype: Its cognate antigen is unknown.

Sequencing was performed on blood. This clonotype originated in a man between 18 and 35 years old in good health. V gene TRBV20-1 combines with J gene TRBJ2-3, with 10 nucleotides matching TRBD2. The CDR3 is CSCKAGGPADTQYF. In nucleotides, the CDR3 is TGCAGTTGTAAAGCGGGAGGGCCGGCAGATACGCAGTATTTT.